These T cell receptor beta chains were read from a single sample in a study of T cells after yellow fever vaccination. TCRdb ran MiXCR on the 5' RACE reads and lists one entry per CDR3 protein. In the table there are around 72,000 distinct CDR3 sequences, 7.3% of which are singletons. This specimen consisted of CD8+ T cells sorted from PBMCs, obtained 9 to 10 days after the first yellow fever vaccination. The receptors come from a man younger than 35 who received the YFV17D yellow fever vaccine. CDR3s include the opening cysteine and the closing phenylalanine or tryptophan. D genes are given only for firm matches. Expanded clones get a size class; other rows say once, few or many, or leave the size out.

J: TRBJ2-2
V: TRBV6-2/TRBV6-3
size: few
D: -
CDR3: CASSPQSGANTGELFF
DNA: TGTGCCAGCAGCCCCCAGAGCGGCGCGAACACCGGGGAGCTGTTTTTT

J: TRBJ2-7
V: TRBV29-1
size: many
D: TRBD1
CDR3: CSVIPTGVHEQYF
DNA: TGCAGCGTGATCCCAACAGGGGTCCACGAGCAGTACTTC

J: TRBJ2-1
V: TRBV7-6
size: many
D: TRBD1
CDR3: CASSFSPGQGYNEQFF
DNA: TGTGCCAGCAGCTTTTCACCGGGACAGGGATACAATGAGCAGTTCTTC

J: TRBJ2-1
V: TRBV12-3/TRBV12-4
size: many
D: TRBD2
CDR3: CASRPRTSKNEQFF
DNA: TGTGCCAGCAGACCTCGGACTAGCAAGAATGAGCAGTTCTTC

J: TRBJ2-1
V: TRBV24-1
size: few
D: TRBD2
CDR3: CATSARGGGYNEQFF
DNA: TGTGCCACCAGTGCTCGGGGGGGGGGATACAATGAGCAGTTCTTC

J: TRBJ2-7
V: TRBV27
size: few
D: TRBD2
CDR3: CASSLSGGAIYEQYF
DNA: TGTGCCAGCAGTCTGAGCGGGGGGGCAATCTACGAGCAGTACTTC

J: TRBJ1-6
V: TRBV11-2
size: many
D: -
CDR3: CASSLVEKYNSPLHF
DNA: TGTGCCAGCAGCTTAGTTGAGAAATATAATTCACCCCTCCACTTT

J: TRBJ2-1
V: TRBV18
size: few
D: -
CDR3: CASSPPRQLNEQFF
DNA: TGTGCCAGCTCACCACCCAGACAGCTAAATGAGCAGTTCTTC

J: TRBJ2-3
V: TRBV14
size: few
D: TRBD2
CDR3: CASSQMQGATLAGATDTQYF
DNA: TGTGCCAGCAGCCAAATGCAAGGGGCAACACTAGCGGGGGCGACAGATACGCAGTATTTT

J: TRBJ1-2
V: TRBV11-2
size: -
D: -
CDR3: CASSPEASVNYGYTF
DNA: TGTGCCAGCAGCCCTGAGGCGTCGGTAAACTATGGCTACACCTTC

J: TRBJ1-2
V: TRBV12-3/TRBV12-4
size: many
D: -
CDR3: CASSFGKGHGYTF
DNA: TGTGCCAGCAGTTTCGGCAAAGGGCATGGCTACACCTTC

J: TRBJ1-5
V: TRBV6-1
size: -
D: -
CDR3: CASGRQNSNQPQHF
DNA: TGTGCCAGCGGAAGGCAAAATAGCAATCAGCCCCAGCATTTT

J: TRBJ2-1
V: TRBV27
size: many
D: TRBD2
CDR3: CASRLAGNEQFF
DNA: TGTGCCAGCCGACTAGCGGGAAATGAGCAGTTCTTC

J: TRBJ2-7
V: TRBV27
size: many
D: TRBD2
CDR3: CASSLSWEGLSYEQYF
DNA: TGTGCCAGCAGTTTATCGTGGGAGGGCCTCTCCTACGAGCAGTACTTC

J: TRBJ2-3
V: TRBV12-3/TRBV12-4
size: -
D: -
CDR3: CASAPWDTQYF
DNA: TGTGCCAGCGCCCCGTGGGATACGCAGTATTTT

J: TRBJ2-7
V: TRBV7-9
size: many
D: -
CDR3: CASSHRGSDYEQYF
DNA: TGTGCCAGCAGCCACCGGGGGTCCGACTACGAGCAGTACTTC

J: TRBJ2-5
V: TRBV4-1
size: many
D: TRBD2
CDR3: CASSRPLADQETQYF
DNA: TGCGCCAGCAGCCGCCCACTAGCGGACCAAGAGACCCAGTACTTC

J: TRBJ2-3
V: TRBV12-3/TRBV12-4
size: few
D: -
CDR3: CASSLQGQADTQYF
DNA: TGTGCCAGCAGTTTGCAGGGGCAGGCAGATACGCAGTATTTT

J: TRBJ1-1
V: TRBV20-1
size: -
D: -
CDR3: CSARAAGETEAFF
DNA: TGCAGTGCTAGAGCAGCAGGGGAGACTGAAGCTTTCTTT

J: TRBJ1-5
V: TRBV7-2
size: few
D: -
CDR3: CASSPSGASNQPQHF
DNA: TGTGCCAGCAGCCCAAGCGGCGCAAGCAATCAGCCCCAGCATTTT

J: TRBJ2-1
V: TRBV4-1
size: many
D: TRBD1
CDR3: CASSQAQGAGYEQFF
DNA: TGCGCCAGCAGCCAAGCACAGGGGGCAGGTTATGAGCAGTTCTTC

J: TRBJ2-6
V: TRBV4-3
size: few
D: -
CDR3: CASSQVGYSGGANVLTF
DNA: TGCGCCAGCAGCCAAGTCGGGTACAGTGGTGGGGCCAACGTCCTGACTTTC

J: TRBJ1-1
V: TRBV15
size: few
D: TRBD1
CDR3: CATSGDRGPSTEAFF
DNA: TGTGCCACCAGCGGGGACAGGGGTCCTTCTACTGAAGCTTTCTTT

J: TRBJ2-7
V: TRBV7-8
size: -
D: -
CDR3: CASSQDLYEQYF
DNA: TGTGCCAGCAGCCAGGACCTTTACGAGCAGTACTTC

J: TRBJ1-4
V: TRBV5-4
size: many
D: -
CDR3: CASSYPGNEKLFF
DNA: TGTGCCAGCAGCTATCCAGGGAATGAAAAACTGTTTTTT

J: TRBJ2-3
V: TRBV12-3/TRBV12-4
size: medium-sized
D: -
CDR3: CASELYAGSDTQYF
DNA: TGTGCCAGCGAGTTATACGCGGGGTCAGATACGCAGTATTTT

J: TRBJ2-1
V: TRBV20-1
size: many
D: -
CDR3: CSARHYLYNEQFF
DNA: TGCAGTGCTAGGCACTACCTTTACAATGAGCAGTTCTTC

J: TRBJ2-5
V: TRBV15
size: -
D: -
CDR3: CATSREVVRETQYF
DNA: TGTGCCACCAGCAGAGAGGTAGTCCGAGAGACCCAGTACTTC

J: TRBJ2-1
V: TRBV28
size: -
D: TRBD2
CDR3: CASSASGNNEQFF
DNA: TGTGCCAGCTCGGCTAGCGGTAACAATGAGCAGTTCTTC

J: TRBJ2-1
V: TRBV3-1
size: -
D: TRBD2
CDR3: CASRPNPSGGNNEQFF
DNA: TGTGCCAGCAGACCAAACCCTAGCGGGGGGAACAATGAGCAGTTCTTC

J: TRBJ2-2
V: TRBV19
size: -
D: -
CDR3: CASTGTGFGELFF
DNA: TGTGCCAGTACAGGAACAGGGTTCGGGGAGCTGTTTTTT

J: TRBJ2-7
V: TRBV6-5
size: few
D: -
CDR3: CASSYSSVLSSYEQYF
DNA: TGTGCCAGCAGTTACTCGTCAGTCCTGAGCTCCTACGAGCAGTACTTC

J: TRBJ1-1
V: TRBV5-1
size: few
D: -
CDR3: CASSLDMNTEAFF
DNA: TGCGCCAGCAGCTTGGATATGAACACTGAAGCTTTCTTT

J: TRBJ1-5
V: TRBV15
size: few
D: TRBD1
CDR3: CATSRTGDGNQPQHF
DNA: TGTGCCACCAGCAGGACAGGGGATGGGAATCAGCCCCAGCATTTT

J: TRBJ2-5
V: TRBV24-1
size: many
D: -
CDR3: CATSPTTAYQETQYF
DNA: TGTGCCACCAGTCCTACGACAGCGTACCAAGAGACCCAGTACTTC

J: TRBJ1-2
V: TRBV15
size: many
D: -
CDR3: CATSREGLNYGYTF
DNA: TGTGCCACCAGCAGAGAAGGTCTAAACTATGGCTACACCTTC

J: TRBJ2-1
V: TRBV5-1
size: -
D: -
CDR3: CASTLTGPYNEQFF
DNA: TGCGCCAGCACCCTTACGGGGCCCTACAATGAGCAGTTCTTC

J: TRBJ1-1
V: TRBV10-3
size: few
D: -
CDR3: CAIRGGGQNTEAFF
DNA: TGTGCCATCCGGGGGGGGGGTCAGAACACTGAAGCTTTCTTT

J: TRBJ2-1
V: TRBV29-1
size: few
D: TRBD1
CDR3: CSVESGQGAMVGSDEQFF
DNA: TGCAGCGTTGAATCGGGACAGGGGGCGATGGTGGGGTCCGATGAGCAGTTCTTC

J: TRBJ2-7
V: TRBV5-6
size: many
D: -
CDR3: CASSLGGRRYEQYF
DNA: TGTGCCAGCAGCTTAGGGGGGCGGCGCTACGAGCAGTACTTC

J: TRBJ1-1
V: TRBV4-1
size: many
D: TRBD1
CDR3: CASRLKQGMNTEAFF
DNA: TGCGCCAGCAGGTTAAAACAGGGGATGAACACTGAAGCTTTCTTT

J: TRBJ2-2
V: TRBV6-5
size: many
D: -
CDR3: CASNQGIGHTGELFF
DNA: TGTGCCAGCAATCAGGGGATAGGGCACACCGGGGAGCTGTTTTTT